One sample yielded the 24 T cell receptor beta chains listed below, sequenced in a study of post-analysis software for immune sequencing data. Study-wide results and caveats: Patients used about 5 TRBV segments, including TRBV5-6, TRBV5-1 and TRBV20-1, more often than controls.

The antigens these receptors bind are not known. Incorporated into the TCR beta cDNA libraries were unique molecular identifiers, which served to reduce PCR and sequencing biases. TCRdb re-called the PCR reads with MiXCR, one entry per CDR3 protein. The sample lists approximately 730,000 distinct CDR3 sequences, about half occurring once. Sequencing was performed on blood. These receptors were obtained from a girl aged 10-17 years with multiple sclerosis.

This clonotype was observed once. This chain joins TRBV19 and TRBJ1-4, with unresolved D. The CDR3 is 17 amino acids. The V gene's germline CDR1 is LNHDA and CDR2 SQIVND (reference sequence). V was trimmed by 3 bases and J by 0 bases, leaving 14 bases between them. The CDR3 nucleotides read TGTGCCAGTAGTATCCCCGGACGGGCCTCAACTAATGAAAAACTGTTTTTT. It is translated as CASSIPGRASTNEKLFF.

The genes are TRBV3-1 and TRBJ2-7; D remains ambiguous. CDR3 length: 13 residues. V was clipped by 1 base and J by 2 bases, with 6 bases between them. CDR1 is LGHDT, CDR2 YNNKEL, per germline (reference sequence). CDR3 protein: CASSQGAAYEQYF. CDR3 bases: TGTGCCAGCAGCCAAGGGGCCGCCTACGAGCAGTACTTC.

This clonotype was counted between two and nine times. This chain links TRBV5-1 with TRBJ2-5; 9 bases agree with TRBD1. The V and J ends lost 7 bases and 2 bases, in that order; junction bases with no gene match: 9. Germline CDR1 is SGHRS and CDR2 is YFSETQ. The CDR3 covers 15 residues. The CDR3: CASVPGQGPQETQYF. The CDR3, as DNA: TGCGCCAGCGTCCCGGGACAGGGCCCTCAAGAGACCCAGTACTTC.

The chain uses TRBV5-5 and TRBJ2-2; D possibly matches TRBD1 or TRBD2 (6 bases each). This CDR3 is 16 amino acids long. Trimming took 4 bases from V and 6 from J, leaving 19 bases between them. Germline CDR1 is SGHKS and CDR2 is YYEKEE (reference sequence). The CDR3 DNA reads TGTGCCAGCAGCAACCTAGGGCCAGGGGAGGCCGGGGAGCTGTTTTTT. Protein: CASSNLGPGEAGELFF.

This clonotype showed up just once. The chain employs TRBV3-1 and TRBJ2-1, with 7 bases matching TRBD2. The CDR3 spans 15 residues. Looked up from germline, CDR1 is LGHDT and CDR2 is YNNKEL (reference sequence). The V gene end was trimmed by 4 bases and the J gene end by 9 bases; junction bases not matched to a gene: 12. This chain's CDR3 is CASSLRDITGGEQFF. The CDR3, as DNA: TGTGCCAGCAGCCTCCGTGACATCACGGGGGGTGAGCAGTTCTTC.

The chain is built from TRBV14 and TRBJ1-1; tentative D call: TRBD1 (6 bases). V lost 1 base, J lost 4 bases, and 16 bases lay in between. The CDR3 covers 16 residues. The germline V gene encodes CDR1 SGHDN and CDR2 FVKESK. CDR3 amino acids: CASSQVKGGAGTEAFF. The CDR3 DNA sequence: TGTGCCAGCAGCCAAGTTAAGGGGGGCGCGGGCACTGAAGCTTTCTTT. The whole variable domain, remainder taken from reference TRBV14 and TRBJ1-1, is EAGVTQFPSHSVIEKGQTVTLRCDPISGHDNLYWYRRVMGKEIKFLLHFVKESKQDESGMPNNRFLAERTGGTYSTLKVQPAELEDSGVYFCASSQVKGGAGTEAFFGQGTRLTVV.

This chain joins TRBV7-2 and TRBJ2-5; 10 bases align to TRBD2. Per the germline V gene, CDR1 is SGHTA and CDR2 is FQGNSA. The V and J ends lost 3 bases and 5 bases, in that order; junction bases with no gene match: 6. The CDR3 is 15 residues long. CDR3 protein: CASSFLAGGGETQYF. In nucleotides, the CDR3 is TGTGCCAGCAGCTTCTTAGCGGGGGGCGGCGAGACCCAGTACTTC.

The chain is built from TRBV13 and TRBJ2-1, with 9 bases identical to TRBD2. The J call may be incorrect, as the DNA end agrees better with TRBJ2-7. The CDR3 covers 15 residues. Germline values: CDR1 PRHDT, CDR2 FYEKMQ (reference sequence). CDR3 amino acids: CASSPRLAEHNEQYF. The DNA for the CDR3 is TGTGCCAGCAGCCCAAGACTAGCGGAGCACAATGAGCAGTACTTC.

CDR3 sequence (DNA): TGTGCCAGCAGTCCAGACCGTTACTATGGCTACACCTTC. The encoded protein is CASSPDRYYGYTF. The chain links TRBV28 to TRBJ1-2; D gene uncertain. There are 13 residues in the CDR3. V gave up 5 bases and J gave up 3 bases, with 10 bases separating them. The V gene's germline CDR1 is MDHEN and CDR2 SYDVKM.

The genes are TRBV30 and TRBJ2-7, with TRBD1 matching over 9 bases. The V gene end was trimmed by 0 bases and the J gene end by 6 bases; junction bases not matched to a gene: 9. Germline-derived CDR1 and CDR2 are GTSNPN and SVGIG (reference sequence). The length of the CDR3 is 15 residues. The CDR3 sequence: CAWSVLWDREGEQYF. The CDR3 DNA follows: TGTGCCTGGAGTGTGTTATGGGACAGGGAAGGCGAGCAGTACTTC. The whole variable domain, remainder taken from reference TRBV30 and TRBJ2-7, is SQTIHQWPATLVQPVGSPLSLECTVEGTSNPNLYWYRQAAGRGLQLLFYSVGIGQISSEVPQNLSASRPQDRQFILSSKKLLLSDSGFYLCAWSVLWDREGEQYFGPGTRLTVT.

This clonotype has only a few counts. DNA for the CDR3: TGCAGTGCTAGAGATGACGAAGATGAGCAGTTCTTC. This sequence encodes CSARDDEDEQFF. J is TRBJ2-1 and V is TRBV20-1; no clear D. Germline V gene sequence: CDR1 DFQATT, CDR2 SNEGSKA (reference sequence). There are 12 residues in the CDR3. Trimming stripped 0 bases from V and 8 bases from J, with 8 bases between.

V usage is TRBV20-1 and J usage is TRBJ1-4, with D unresolved. The CDR3 has 12 amino acids. V was pared by 0 bases and J by 16 bases, with 15 bases between. Germline V gives CDR1 DFQATT, CDR2 SNEGSKA (reference sequence). CDR3 in DNA: TGCAGTGCTAGAGAGCAAGGCCGGGAGCCGTTTTTT. Its protein product is CSAREQGREPFF.

The chain carries TRBV4-1 and TRBJ1-2; 9 bases map to TRBD1. CDR3 length: 15 residues. V shed 1 base and J 4 bases; nucleotides not matched to a gene: 4. Germline V gene lookup returns CDR1 MGHRA and CDR2 YSYEKL. The CDR3 loop is CASSQGDRVIYGYTF. In nucleotides, the CDR3 is TGCGCCAGCAGCCAAGGGGACAGGGTGATCTATGGCTACACCTTC.

V and J are TRBV29-1 and TRBJ2-5; 8 positions agree with TRBD2. V shed 4 bases and J 3 bases; nucleotides not matched to a gene: 4. This CDR3 is built from 13 residues. Germline V gene data show CDR1 as SQVTM and CDR2 as ANQGSEA. DNA for the CDR3: TGCAGCGTTGCGACTAGCGCTGAAGAGACCCAGTACTTC. It encodes CSVATSAEETQYF.

This sequence joins TRBV12-3 or TRBV12-4 and TRBJ1-6; possibly TRBD1 for D (6 bases). V gave up 3 bases and J gave up 10 bases, with 16 bases separating them. This CDR3 is 15 amino acids long. The CDR3 DNA follows: TGTGCCAGCAGTTTGGGGGCAGGGATAGAATCACCCCTCCACTTT. The encoded protein is CASSLGAGIESPLHF.

In its sample, this clonotype was seen a few times. This chain uses TRBV29-1 with TRBJ2-4; maybe TRBD1 (6 bases). The J call could be wrong; TRBJ2-7 is a better fit for the DNA end. Germline CDR1 and CDR2: SQVTM and ANQGSEA. The length of the CDR3 is 12 residues. The CDR3 protein is CSIETGSYEQYF. As DNA, the CDR3 is TGCAGCATAGAGACAGGTTCCTACGAGCAGTACTTC.

The chain carries TRBV7-2 and TRBJ2-5, with TRBD2 matching 7 bases. V was pared by 1 base and J by 0 bases, with 5 bases of the junction left unmatched. Germline V gives CDR1 SGHTA, CDR2 FQGNSA. The CDR3 runs to 16 residues. CDR3 in DNA: TGTGCCAGCAGCTTAGTTGGCGGGAGACACCAAGAGACCCAGTACTTC. Amino acid sequence: CASSLVGGRHQETQYF. The variable domain in full, with the rest retrieved from reference TRBV7-2 and TRBJ2-5, is GAGVSQSPSNKVTEKGKDVELRCDPISGHTALYWYRQSLGQGLEFLIYFQGNSAPDKSGLPSDRFSAERTGGSVSTLTIQRTQQEDSAVYLCASSLVGGRHQETQYFGPGTRLLVL.

A few counts support this clonotype. V is TRBV5-6 and J is TRBJ1-2, with a tentative D call TRBD1 (6 bases). V dropped 4 bases and J dropped 2 bases, with 9 bases sitting between them. The CDR3 loop spans 13 amino acids. The germline V gene encodes CDR1 SGHDT and CDR2 YYEEEE. The CDR3 spells CASSRDRNYGYTF. The CDR3 DNA reads TGTGCCAGCAGCCGCGACAGGAACTATGGCTACACCTTC.

The V call is TRBV12-3 or TRBV12-4, the J call TRBJ2-3; D is uncertain. The V end was cut by 3 bases, the J end by 4 bases, with 5 bases between. The CDR3 is made up of 12 amino acids. The CDR3 DNA sequence: TGTGCCAGCAGTTTTTCACCAGATACGCAGTATTTT. Its protein is CASSFSPDTQYF.

This clonotype was seen a single time. The V call is TRBV7-9, the J call TRBJ2-5; D remains ambiguous. Near its end, the DNA agrees better with TRBJ2-7, so the J call may be wrong. The CDR3 consists of 13 residues. CDR1 and CDR2 from the germline V gene are SEHNR and FQNEAQ (reference sequence). The CDR3 protein is CASSLVSGHEQYF. The CDR3 DNA reads as TGTGCCAGCAGCTTAGTTTCGGGCCACGAGCAGTACTTC.

This chain connects TRBV4-1 to TRBJ2-1; a weak D match, TRBD2 (6 bases). Per the germline V gene, CDR1 is MGHRA and CDR2 is YSYEKL. V shed 1 base and J shed 5 bases, with 12 bases lying between them. The length of the CDR3 is 15 residues. CDR3 in amino acids: CASSQGFSGNNEQFF. The CDR3 DNA sequence: TGCGCCAGCAGCCAAGGTTTTAGCGGTAACAATGAGCAGTTCTTC.

This sequence joins TRBV5-1 and TRBJ1-2; 9 nucleotides line up with TRBD1. CDR1 SGHRS and CDR2 YFSETQ come from the germline V gene. V lost 4 bases and J lost 7; bases outside the gene matches: 8. This CDR3 region has 14 residues. CDR3 loop: CASSPGQGTAGYTF. In nucleotides, the CDR3 is TGCGCCAGCAGCCCAGGACAGGGGACCGCTGGCTACACCTTC.

V and J are TRBV5-1 and TRBJ2-7; D possibly corresponds to TRBD1 (5 bases). Germline V gene lookup returns CDR1 SGHRS and CDR2 YFSETQ. The CDR3 is 14 amino acids. Trimming removed 0 bases at V and 2 bases at J, with 9 bases between. The CDR3 reads CASSLDAGPYEQYF. As DNA, the CDR3 is TGCGCCAGCAGCTTGGACGCAGGGCCCTACGAGCAGTACTTC.

This clonotype showed up just a few times. Here the CDR3 DNA reads TGCAGTGCTAGTTCGGGGGCGGGAGAAGAGACCCAGTACTTC. Protein: CSASSGAGEETQYF. V is TRBV20-1 and J is TRBJ2-7; D is perhaps TRBD2 (7 bases). The DNA end lines up better with TRBJ2-5; the J call may be wrong. The CDR3 runs 14 residues. Per germline, CDR1 DFQATT and CDR2 SNEGSKA (reference sequence).